The 25 T cell receptor beta chains reported below all come from one sample, sequenced in a study of regulatory T cells in long-lasting Graves disease. Construction of TCR beta libraries relied on iRepertoire HTBI primers and on Arm-PCR targeting CDR3 regions. TCRdb reprocessed the multiplex PCR reads via MiXCR and lists one record per CDR3 protein. The sample holds hundreds of thousands of distinct CDR3 sequences, roughly 14% seen once. Time point described: newly diagnosed GD, antithyroid drugs for less than 3 months. The TCR library used RNA extracted from PBMCs. These sequences were also reported in another study, on T cells in Graves' hyperthyroidism and ophthalmopathy.

The source was peripheral blood mononuclear cells (PBMCs), collected at new diagnosis, from a patient treated with antithyroid drugs. The receptors were sampled from a man younger than 45 with Graves disease.

In this sample, this clonotype turned up a few times. V gene TRBV10-1 combines with J gene TRBJ2-3; D may be TRBD2 (6 bases). Trimming left V 8 bases short and J 1 base short, with 16 bases between. This CDR3 comprises 15 residues. Germline V gene data show CDR1 as WNHNN and CDR2 as SYGVQD (reference sequence). CDR3 protein: CASSPASAGTDTQYF. The CDR3 DNA sequence: TGCGCCAGCTCTCCGGCTAGCGCCGGCACAGATACGCAGTATTTT.

This clonotype came up many times. The chain recombines TRBV20-1 with TRBJ1-2, with a possible D match to TRBD1 (6 bases). The CDR3 covers 15 residues. Germline-derived CDR1 and CDR2 are DFQATT and SNEGSKA (reference sequence). The V gene lost 0 bases and the J gene lost 0 bases, with 11 bases spanning the gap. The CDR3 reads CSARERDIANYGYTF. Here the CDR3 DNA reads TGCAGTGCTAGAGAAAGGGACATCGCTAACTATGGCTACACCTTC.

V usage is TRBV19 and J usage is TRBJ1-5; unclear D gene. Germline V gene lookup returns CDR1 LNHDA and CDR2 SQIVND (reference sequence). CDR3 length equals 14 residues. Between the trimmed V and J ends, which lost 5 bases and 5 bases, there was a span of 13 bases. The CDR3 region has the DNA TGTGCCAGTAGTTCAGGACTGGTGTATCAGCCCCAGCATTTT. It translates to CASSSGLVYQPQHF.

This clonotype was seen many times. The rearrangement uses TRBV27 and TRBJ1-1; 7 bases map to TRBD1. CDR3 length equals 14 residues. Trimming at V came to 3 bases and at J to 6 bases, leaving 7 bases not matched to a gene. Per germline, CDR1 MNHEY and CDR2 SMNVEV (reference sequence). DNA for the CDR3: TGTGCCAGCAGTTTCTCTACCGGGACAGCTGAAGCTTTCTTT. Translating gives CASSFSTGTAEAFF.

Of note for this clonotype: A read error is possible here, since a much larger clone lies one base away. V is TRBV7-3 and J is TRBJ2-1; perhaps TRBD2 as D (5 bases). The CDR3 is 15 residues long. Between the trimmed V and J ends, which lost 4 bases and 2 bases, there was a span of 12 bases. The germline CDR1 and CDR2 sequences are SGHTA and FQGTGA. CDR3 in amino acids: CASSSGGLTYNEQFF. The CDR3 nucleotides are TGTGCCAGCAGCTCCGGCGGGCTCACCTACAATGAGCAGTTCTTC.

The chain employs TRBV20-1 and TRBJ2-7; 8 bases match TRBD1. CDR1 is DFQATT and CDR2 is SNEGSKA in the germline V gene (reference sequence). V lost 1 base to trimming and J lost 1 base; unmatched junction nucleotides: 6. The CDR3 extends over 15 amino acids. The CDR3 region is CSARVPRQGSYEQYF. The CDR3 DNA reads as TGCAGTGCTAGAGTCCCGCGACAGGGGTCCTACGAGCAGTACTTC.

The J gene is TRBJ2-7, the V gene TRBV2, with a possible D match to TRBD2 (6 bases). The CDR3 is 14 residues long. Germline lookup yields CDR1 SNHLY and CDR2 FYNNEI. V was pared by 10 bases and J by 2 bases, with 18 bases between. The DNA of the CDR3 is TGTGCCACCATTGTGGGGGGAGAAACCTACGAGCAGTACTTC. This translates into CATIVGGETYEQYF. The full variable domain, rest sourced from reference TRBV2 and TRBJ2-7, is EPEVTQTPSHQVTQMGQEVILRCVPISNHLYFYWYRQILGQKVEFLVSFYNNEISEKSEIFDDQFSVERPDGSNFTLKIRSTKLEDSAMYFCATIVGGETYEQYFGPGTRLTVT.

This clonotype was counted ten times or more. This chain joins TRBV24-1 and TRBJ1-5; D remains ambiguous. The ends were cut back, 4 bases at V and 4 bases at J, with 4 bases in the middle. The CDR3 loop spans 12 amino acids. Germline CDR1 KGHDR, CDR2 SFDVKD. CDR3 coding DNA: TGTGCCACCAGTGACCCGAATCAGCCCCAGCATTTT. This translates into CATSDPNQPQHF.

A note on this clonotype: A read error is likely here: a far larger clone is one base away. The genes are TRBV6-9 and TRBJ2-3; the D is unclear. V was cut by 5 bases and J by 1 base, with 7 bases left in between. The CDR3 has 13 residues. Germline V gene data show CDR1 as MNHGY and CDR2 as SVAAGI. The CDR3 bases are TGTGCCAGCAGTGACGGGTGCACAGATACGCAGTATTTT. It is translated as CASSDGCTDTQYF.

This clonotype was counted many times. The V call is TRBV2, the J call TRBJ2-1, with 10 bases identical to TRBD1. CDR1 is SNHLY and CDR2 is FYNNEI in the germline V gene. J lost 6 bases, V lost 5 bases, and 7 bases had no gene match. The CDR3 extends over 15 amino acids. The CDR3 is CASSLGQGVANEQFF. The DNA of the CDR3 is TGTGCCAGCAGTTTAGGACAGGGGGTGGCCAATGAGCAGTTCTTC.

V is TRBV7-2 and J is TRBJ2-7, with D maybe TRBD1 (7 bases). Trimming pared 3 bases from V and 6 bases from J, leaving 15 bases between. This CDR3 contains 14 residues. Per germline, CDR1 SGHTA and CDR2 FQGNSA. CDR3 sequence reads: CASSFAGGGSEQYF. CDR3 DNA: TGTGCCAGCAGCTTTGCAGGAGGGGGCAGCGAGCAGTACTTC.

This clonotype was observed at least ten times. The genes are TRBV7-6 and TRBJ1-6, with unresolved D. The V gene's germline CDR1 is SGHVS and CDR2 FNYEAQ. CDR3 length equals 17 residues. Trimming removed 1 base from V and 9 bases from J, with 19 bases in between. CDR3 coding DNA: TGTGCCAGCAGCTTAGGAGAGGGTCAGAAGTTGGGTTCACCCCTCCACTTT. Residues: CASSLGEGQKLGSPLHF.

This clonotype has ten or more counts. J is TRBJ2-7 and V is TRBV12-5; tentative D call: TRBD2 (6 bases). Trimming took off 1 base at V and 0 bases at J, with 16 bases between the two ends. In germline, CDR1 is LGHNT, CDR2 FRNRAP. This CDR3 region has 17 residues. In DNA, the CDR3 is TGTGCTAGTGGTTTGGCGCCTCTAGCGCCTTTCTCCTACGAGCAGTACTTC. Protein sequence: CASGLAPLAPFSYEQYF.

A few counts support this clonotype. Here the CDR3 reads CATSDPGTGQGNEQFF. Written as DNA, the CDR3 is TGTGCCACCAGTGACCCCGGGACAGGGCAAGGGAATGAGCAGTTCTTC. The rearrangement uses TRBV24-1 and TRBJ2-1; 9 bases are a match to TRBD1. V was pared by 4 bases and J by 7 bases, with 10 bases of the junction left unmatched. CDR1 is KGHDR, CDR2 SFDVKD, per germline. This CDR3 is built from 16 residues.

The CDR3 sequence: CSVEGGMGFAYTF. The CDR3 DNA reads as TGCAGCGTTGAAGGAGGCATGGGATTTGCCTACACCTTC. The genes are TRBV29-1 and TRBJ1-2; D gene uncertain. Germline values: CDR1 SQVTM, CDR2 ANQGSEA. Trimming left V 1 base short and J 10 bases short, with 16 bases between. The CDR3 extends over 13 amino acids.

The J gene is TRBJ1-2, the V gene TRBV6-1, with D hard to call. Trimming removed 1 base at V and 2 bases at J, with 11 bases between. Germline V lookup: CDR1 MNHNS, CDR2 SASEGT. The CDR3 covers 15 residues. The CDR3 bases are TGTGCCAGCAGTGAAGGGCCGAGTTCCAACTATGGCTACACCTTC. It is translated as CASSEGPSSNYGYTF.

This clonotype showed up many times. The chain employs TRBV6-2 or TRBV6-3 and TRBJ2-3; no clear D gene. Germline lookup yields CDR1 MNHEY and CDR2 SVGEGT. This CDR3 region has 14 residues. Trimming shortened V by 2 bases and J by 4 bases, and 10 bases separated the two germline ends. CDR3: CASSYILAPDTQYF. The CDR3, as DNA: TGTGCCAGCAGTTACATCCTTGCCCCAGATACGCAGTATTTT.

The chain joins TRBV14 to TRBJ2-1; tentatively, D is TRBD2 (6 bases). CDR1 and CDR2 from the germline V gene are SGHDN and FVKESK. This CDR3 region has 15 residues. V lost 2 bases and J lost 7, with 15 bases in between. The CDR3 protein is CASSQSLAVGNEQFF. Here the CDR3 DNA reads TGTGCCAGCAGCCAAAGTTTAGCGGTGGGTAATGAGCAGTTCTTC.

To note about this clonotype: At one boundary the junction diverges from the germline segment, which might be a read error. J is TRBJ2-7 and V is TRBV12-3 or TRBV12-4, with 10 bases fitting TRBD2. The CDR3 length is 14 residues. The CDR3 DNA reads TGTGCCGGCAGTTTGGCAGCGGGAGGGTACGAGCAGTACTTC. It translates to CAGSLAAGGYEQYF.

The chain links TRBV5-1 to TRBJ2-5; TRBD2 matches 11 bases. Germline assignment: CDR1 SGHRS and CDR2 YFSETQ. The CDR3 runs to 18 residues. V lost 4 bases and J lost 5; bases outside the gene matches: 16. The DNA of the CDR3 is TGCGCCAGCAGCCCCGGGGCTAGCGGGAGGAGTTCAGAGGAGACCCAGTACTTC. It encodes CASSPGASGRSSEETQYF.

This clonotype was seen ten or more times. CDR3 in amino acids: CASSSSADWNTEAFF. CDR3 bases: TGCGCCAGCAGCTCGTCTGCGGATTGGAACACTGAAGCTTTCTTT. The gene calls are TRBV5-1 and TRBJ1-1, with no clear D. The CDR3 loop spans 15 amino acids. The V gene's germline CDR1 is SGHRS and CDR2 YFSETQ. V gave up 3 bases and J gave up 1 base, with 13 bases separating them.

In this sample, this clonotype turned up many times. The chain joins TRBV20-1 to TRBJ2-2, with 12 positions matching TRBD1. CDR1 is DFQATT, CDR2 SNEGSKA, per germline (reference sequence). Trimming removed 5 bases from V and 5 bases from J; junction bases left unmatched: 6. The CDR3 extends over 15 amino acids. CDR3 sequence reads: CSAPGQGAETGELFF. The DNA for the CDR3 is TGCAGTGCTCCGGGACAGGGGGCTGAGACCGGGGAGCTGTTTTTT.

At least ten counts were recorded for this clonotype. This sequence joins TRBV12-3 or TRBV12-4 and TRBJ1-1, with TRBD1 as a possible D gene (5 bases). The CDR3 consists of 16 residues. V lost 3 bases and J 1 base, leaving 15 bases between the germline ends. The CDR3 DNA sequence: TGTGCCAGCAGTTTGGTGTCAGGGTTATGGAACACTGAAGCTTTCTTT. This translates into CASSLVSGLWNTEAFF.

CDR3: CASNEEGTTGSYEQYF. DNA of the CDR3: TGTGCCAGCAACGAAGAAGGGACAACGGGGAGTTACGAGCAGTACTTC. This chain joins TRBV5-8 and TRBJ2-7, with a possible D match to TRBD1 (6 bases). The CDR3 has 16 amino acids. Germline-derived CDR1 and CDR2 are SGHTS and YDEGEE. V was pared by 6 bases and J by 4 bases, with 23 bases between.

At least ten counts were recorded for this clonotype. The chain employs TRBV20-1 and TRBJ1-1; 7 positions agree with TRBD1. Germline CDR1 DFQATT, CDR2 SNEGSKA (reference sequence). V dropped 8 bases and J dropped 5; count of bases not matched to a gene: 5. This CDR3 spans 11 amino acids. The CDR3 sequence is CSSSDRTEAFF. Written as DNA, the CDR3 is TGCAGTTCCTCGGACAGGACTGAAGCTTTCTTT.